These 16 T cell receptor beta chains came from one sample sequenced in a study of Ad26.COV2.S vaccination and SARS-CoV-2 variants. Indicated treatment: some 20 received Ad26.COV2.S at low or high dose, single or two shots; five or six received placebo; per-sample allocation not given. Sample collection was performed on day 63 after the first vaccine or placebo injection. Using immunoSEQ multiplex PCR, the repertoire was profiled, and TCRdb retains in-frame clones only, with some absent. Altogether 300,000 to 350,000 clones are present, roughly nine tenths being singletons, with the ten largest covering 6.4%. The sequenced sample was peripheral blood, obtained in a trial of Ad26.COV2.S vaccine versus placebo. The receptors originated from a person between 18 and 65 years old who received the Ad26.COV2.S COVID-19 vaccine or a placebo.

V is TRBV9 and J is TRBJ2-2, with D possibly TRBD2 on 6 matching bases. The CDR3 loop spans 17 amino acids. Trimming removed 3 bases from V and 0 bases from J, with 15 bases in between. Germline lookup yields CDR1 SGDLS and CDR2 YYNGEE. The CDR3 DNA reads TGTGCCAGCAGCGGGGCCGTCGGGGGTCCGAACACCGGGGAGCTGTTTTTT. This translates into CASSGAVGGPNTGELFF.

This rearrangement joins TRBV18 to TRBJ2-4, with D possibly TRBD1 on 7 matching bases. CDR3 length equals 16 residues. The germline CDR1 and CDR2 sequences are KGHSH and LQKENI. V was clipped by 4 bases and J by 1 base, with 14 bases between them. Written as DNA, the CDR3 is TGTGCCAGCTCACGGCAGACAGGGAGGGCCAAAAACATTCAGTACTTC. Its translation: CASSRQTGRAKNIQYF. Drawing the rest from reference TRBV18 and TRBJ2-4, the complete variable domain is NAGVMQNPRHLVRRRGQEARLRCSPMKGHSHVYWYRQLPEEGLKFMVYLQKENIIDESGMPKERFSAEFPKEGPSILRIQQVVRGDSAAYFCASSRQTGRAKNIQYFGAGTRLSVL.

The rearrangement links TRBV5-5 to TRBJ1-1; D gene unclear. V lost 4 bases and J lost 1, with 14 bases in between. The CDR3 loop spans 15 amino acids. Per the germline V gene, CDR1 is SGHKS and CDR2 is YYEKEE (reference sequence). As DNA, the CDR3 is TGTGCCAGCAGCATCCAAATCTCAAGGAACACTGAAGCTTTCTTT. It codes for CASSIQISRNTEAFF.

This clone was detected only once. The chain recombines TRBV10-3 with TRBJ2-7, with D hard to call. Trimming took off 0 bases at V and 4 bases at J, with 4 bases between the two ends. This CDR3 spans 12 amino acids. CDR1 and CDR2 (germline): ENHRY, SYGVKD. CDR3: CAISESVYEQYF. Written as DNA, the CDR3 is TGTGCCATCAGTGAGTCTGTGTACGAGCAGTACTTC.

The chain links TRBV10-3 to TRBJ1-4, with D tentatively TRBD1 (5 bases). Between the trimmed V and J ends, which lost 10 bases and 4 bases, there was a span of 16 bases. The CDR3 consists of 14 residues. In germline, CDR1 is ENHRY, CDR2 SYGVKD. This CDR3 reads CATSPLGGNEKLFF. The DNA for the CDR3 is TGTGCCACCTCGCCCCTGGGGGGTAATGAAAAACTGTTTTTT.

The genes are TRBV25-1 and TRBJ2-1; 9 nucleotides match TRBD2. CDR1 is MGHDK, CDR2 SYGVNS, per germline. There are 17 residues in the CDR3. Losses at the gene ends were 2 bases for V and 6 bases for J; bases not matched to a gene: 11. The CDR3 sequence: CASSEVIGREGRNEQFF. The CDR3, as DNA: TGTGCCAGCAGTGAAGTTATAGGGCGGGAGGGCCGCAATGAGCAGTTCTTC.

J is TRBJ2-1 and V is TRBV7-3, with TRBD2 matching over 7 bases. The CDR3 covers 14 residues. Trimming took 6 bases from V and 3 from J; bases not matched to a gene: 5. The germline CDR1 and CDR2 sequences are SGHTA and FQGTGA. The CDR3 protein is CASSPSGIYNEQFF. DNA of the CDR3: TGTGCCAGCAGTCCTAGCGGAATCTACAATGAGCAGTTCTTC.

In this sample, this clone turned up a few times. V and J are TRBV3-1 (or the pseudogene TRBV3-2) and TRBJ1-6; D is perhaps TRBD1 (5 bases). The CDR3 is made up of 16 amino acids. Trimming cost V 0 bases and J 14 bases, with 20 bases left between them. Germline CDR1 and CDR2: LGHDT and YNNKEL (reference sequence). The CDR3 is CASSQDIRGRGISLHF. CDR3 coding DNA: TGTGCCAGCAGCCAAGATATCCGGGGACGAGGGATTTCCCTCCACTTT.

This clone appeared a single time. The genes are TRBV9 and TRBJ1-2, with TRBD1 matching 7 bases. The CDR3 contains 13 residues. V lost 3 bases, J lost 8 bases, and 7 bases stayed unmatched. Germline CDR1 is SGDLS and CDR2 is YYNGEE. This CDR3 is CASSASRGEGYTF. The DNA of the CDR3 is TGTGCCAGCAGCGCGTCCAGGGGGGAAGGCTACACCTTC.

The count of this clone is one. The chain uses TRBV9 and TRBJ2-7; D remains ambiguous. This CDR3 comprises 13 residues. The germline V and J ends were trimmed by 7 bases and 6 bases, with 17 bases remaining between them. Germline values: CDR1 SGDLS, CDR2 YYNGEE. The CDR3 sequence: CASARSVNGEQYF. The DNA for the CDR3 is TGTGCCAGCGCCCGATCGGTTAATGGCGAGCAGTACTTC.

The chain uses TRBV19 and TRBJ1-5; TRBD1 matches 7 bases. Per germline, CDR1 LNHDA and CDR2 SQIVND (reference sequence). The CDR3 sequence is 15 residues long. The V segment lost 10 bases and the J segment 2 bases; nucleotides outside the gene matches: 11. This chain's CDR3 is CAIGPTGIGNQPQHF. The DNA of the CDR3 is TGTGCCATAGGCCCGACAGGGATTGGCAATCAGCCCCAGCATTTT. The whole variable domain, filled in from reference TRBV19 and TRBJ1-5, reads DGGITQSPKYLFRKEGQNVTLSCEQNLNHDAMYWYRQDPGQGLRLIYYSQIVNDFQKGDIAEGYSVSREKKESFPLTVTSAQKNPTAFYLCAIGPTGIGNQPQHFGDGTRLSIL.

The chain employs TRBV3-1 (or the pseudogene TRBV3-2) and TRBJ2-2; either TRBD1 or TRBD2 may supply D (6 bases each). The CDR3 spans 18 residues. V lost 5 bases and J lost 3, with 22 bases in between. Germline CDR1 LGHDT, CDR2 YNNKEL (reference sequence). The CDR3 DNA reads as TGTGCCAGCAGCAGGCCGGGGGCTCGGCGAGGCGACACCGGGGAGCTGTTTTTT. Translating gives CASSRPGARRGDTGELFF.

This rearrangement joins TRBV10-3 to TRBJ2-4; 10 bases align to TRBD1. Trimming removed 10 bases from V and 8 bases from J; junction bases left unmatched: 5. The germline V gene encodes CDR1 ENHRY and CDR2 SYGVKD. This CDR3 has 12 amino acids. CDR3 DNA sequence: TGTGCCACCAAGGGGACAGGGGACATTCAGTACTTC. Encoded protein: CATKGTGDIQYF.

The CDR3 DNA follows: TGTGCCAGCAGCCAAGAATTTATAAGGGGAGCTCAGCATCAGCCCCAGCATTTT. Translated: CASSQEFIRGAQHQPQHF. The chain uses TRBV3-1 (or the pseudogene TRBV3-2) and TRBJ1-5, with D possibly TRBD1 on 5 matching bases. CDR1 and CDR2 from the germline V gene are LGHDT and YNNKEL (reference sequence). The CDR3 contains 18 residues. V dropped 0 bases and J dropped 5 bases, with 20 bases sitting between them.

The rearrangement joins TRBV2 to TRBJ1-5, with D uncertain. Per the germline V gene, CDR1 is SNHLY and CDR2 is FYNNEI. Trimming removed 7 bases at V and 12 bases at J, with 16 bases between. The CDR3 contains 12 residues. Here the CDR3 DNA reads TGTGCCAGCACTAGTATGTCCCGCAGCCAGCATTTT. Amino acid sequence: CASTSMSRSQHF.

The chain carries TRBV6-5 and TRBJ1-1; D ambiguous. Germline V CDR1 and CDR2: MNHEY, SVGAGI. V lost 6 bases and J 1 base, leaving 12 bases between the germline ends. There are 14 residues in the CDR3. As DNA, the CDR3 is TGTGCCAGCAGCCCGCTCAGTGAGAACACTGAAGCTTTCTTT. Translation gives CASSPLSENTEAFF.